These 29 T cell receptor beta chains were sequenced from one sample in a study of blood T cell repertoires in COVID-19. The assay was immunoSEQ multiplex PCR, and TCRdb's table has in-frame clones only and misses some. The sample lists roughly 220,000 clones, about 88% occurring once. Sequencing was carried out using PBMCs or T cells enriched from blood (not recorded which). The source of these receptors is a woman in her twenties or thirties who had recovered from COVID-19.

The chain recombines TRBV4-2 with TRBJ1-5; D is possibly TRBD1 (5 bases). The germline V gene encodes CDR1 LGHNA and CDR2 YNFKEQ. Trimming removed 2 bases at V and 6 bases at J, with 8 bases between. This CDR3 contains 13 residues. CDR3 amino acids: CASSQSGFQPQHF. The CDR3 DNA reads TGTGCCAGCAGCCAATCAGGGTTTCAGCCCCAGCATTTT.

The V and J genes are TRBV13 and TRBJ1-2, with a possible D match to TRBD1 (6 bases). Looked up from germline, CDR1 is PRHDT and CDR2 is FYEKMQ (reference sequence). The CDR3 has 15 residues. V was clipped by 4 bases and J by 1 base, with 13 bases between them. The CDR3 coding sequence is TGTGCCAGCAGCTCAATGCAGGGGTATAACTATGGCTACACCTTC. It is translated as CASSSMQGYNYGYTF.

The chain combines TRBV6-5 with TRBJ1-4; TRBD1 might be the D (5 bases). There are 15 residues in the CDR3. Germline CDR1 is MNHEY and CDR2 is SVGAGI. V was pared by 2 bases and J by 7 bases, with 14 bases between. The CDR3, as DNA: TGTGCCAGCAGTTACCTTGGGGGGATAGGTGAAAAACTGTTTTTT. Amino acid sequence: CASSYLGGIGEKLFF.

The table lists this clone with a count of one. The rearrangement links TRBV7-7 to TRBJ2-2; D not certain. V was shortened by 1 base and J by 4 bases, with 4 bases between the two germline ends. CDR1 and CDR2 from the germline V gene are SSHAT and FNYEAQ (reference sequence). The CDR3 consists of 13 residues. This CDR3 is CASSLGGTGELFF. As DNA, the CDR3 is TGTGCCAGCAGCTTAGGAGGCACCGGGGAGCTGTTTTTT.

The chain employs TRBV10-2 and TRBJ1-6; D call uncertain. The V end was cut by 1 base, the J end by 5 bases, with 6 bases between. This CDR3 has 14 amino acids. CDR1 is WSHSY, CDR2 SAAADI, per germline. CDR3 DNA sequence: TGCGCCAGCAGTGAGTTGACTAATAATTCACCCCTCCACTTT. It specifies CASSELTNNSPLHF.

The V call is TRBV20-1, the J call TRBJ1-2; D is ambiguous. Germline assignment: CDR1 DFQATT and CDR2 SNEGSKA (reference sequence). The CDR3 contains 11 residues. V was clipped by 5 bases and J by 13 bases, with 17 bases between them. The CDR3 spells CSARQAGGSTF. The CDR3 nucleotides are TGCAGTGCTCGACAAGCAGGAGGAAGCACCTTC.

The chain employs TRBV24-1 and TRBJ2-5, with D possibly matching TRBD2 (5 bases). Trimming took 5 bases from V and 4 from J, leaving 7 bases between them. Per the germline V gene, CDR1 is KGHDR and CDR2 is SFDVKD. The CDR3 extends over 12 amino acids. In DNA, the CDR3 is TGTGCCACCAGTGTAAGCGGAGAGACCCAGTACTTC. It is translated as CATSVSGETQYF.

This clone appeared a few times. The chain couples TRBV7-2 to TRBJ2-1; D possibly corresponds to TRBD1 (5 bases). Trimming pared 0 bases from V and 4 bases from J, leaving 7 bases between. The CDR3 is 14 amino acids. Germline lookup yields CDR1 SGHTA and CDR2 FQGNSA. Written as DNA, the CDR3 is TGTGCCAGCAGCTTAGCGGACACGTACAATGAGCAGTTCTTC. This encodes CASSLADTYNEQFF.

This clone was observed a handful of times. The chain combines TRBV19 with TRBJ1-1; 11 bases match TRBD1. Per germline, CDR1 LNHDA and CDR2 SQIVND (reference sequence). This CDR3 spans 16 amino acids. The ends lost 2 bases at V and 4 bases at J; junction bases unmatched: 6. CDR3 in amino acids: CASSIWTGGAPTEAFF. The CDR3 coding sequence is TGTGCCAGTAGTATATGGACAGGGGGCGCCCCCACTGAAGCTTTCTTT.

The chain carries TRBV5-4 and TRBJ1-5; D is ambiguous. Deletions cut 1 base from V and 5 bases from J, with 7 bases between. CDR1 and CDR2 (germline): SGHNT, YYREEE (reference sequence). CDR3 size: 13 residues. The CDR3 DNA reads TGTGCCAGCAGCTTGAATCCCGATCAGCCCCAGCATTTT. It encodes CASSLNPDQPQHF.

The chain employs TRBV3-1 (or the pseudogene TRBV3-2) and TRBJ1-6; TRBD1 might be the D (6 bases). The V and J ends lost 0 bases and 0 bases respectively, with 18 bases between them. This CDR3 is 20 amino acids long. Per the germline V gene, CDR1 is LGHDT and CDR2 is YNNKEL (reference sequence). CDR3 protein: CASSQEEEMTGSSYNSPLHF. In DNA form, the CDR3 reads TGTGCCAGCAGCCAAGAAGAGGAAATGACAGGAAGCTCCTATAATTCACCCCTCCACTTT.

This sequence joins TRBV13 and TRBJ2-3; perhaps TRBD2 as D (5 bases). The CDR3 has 15 residues. Germline V gene sequence: CDR1 PRHDT, CDR2 FYEKMQ (reference sequence). Trimming stripped 5 bases from V and 1 base from J, with 13 bases between. CDR3 DNA: TGTGCCAGCAGCCCTTTGCGGGCGGGCACAGATACGCAGTATTTT. Its protein product is CASSPLRAGTDTQYF.

This chain links TRBV5-6 with TRBJ2-7; D remains ambiguous. Between the trimmed V and J ends, which lost 0 bases and 1 base, there was a span of 11 bases. The V gene's germline CDR1 is SGHDT and CDR2 YYEEEE. The CDR3 is made up of 15 amino acids. In nucleotides, the CDR3 is TGTGCCAGCAGCTTGGGACCCGGCGGATCCTACGAGCAGTACTTC. Translating it yields CASSLGPGGSYEQYF.

The chain employs TRBV5-1 and TRBJ1-2; D is possibly TRBD1 (6 bases). The CDR3 has 13 residues. Germline lookup yields CDR1 SGHRS and CDR2 YFSETQ. V lost 3 bases and J 6 bases, leaving 12 bases between the germline ends. CDR3 nucleotide sequence: TGCGCCAGCAGCTCGACAGGAAGAGATGGCTACACCTTC. Its translation is CASSSTGRDGYTF.

V and J are TRBV3-1 (or the pseudogene TRBV3-2) and TRBJ1-3; D is unresolved. V was cut by 0 bases and J by 1 base, with 4 bases left in between. This CDR3 region has 14 residues. CDR1 is LGHDT and CDR2 is YNNKEL in the germline V gene (reference sequence). CDR3 nucleotide sequence: TGTGCCAGCAGCCAAGATCGTTCTGGAAACACCATATATTTT. The encoded protein is CASSQDRSGNTIYF.

This chain uses TRBV9 with TRBJ2-7; 15 positions agree with TRBD2. Losses at the gene ends were 0 bases for V and 2 bases for J; bases not matched to a gene: 6. This CDR3 region has 18 residues. Germline V gene sequence: CDR1 SGDLS, CDR2 YYNGEE. CDR3 sequence: CASSVARGTSGGPYEQYF. CDR3 coding DNA: TGTGCCAGCAGCGTAGCTAGGGGGACTAGCGGGGGGCCCTACGAGCAGTACTTC.

This chain connects TRBV5-4 to TRBJ1-2; 8 bases align to TRBD1. Trimming took 4 bases from V and 14 from J; bases not matched to a gene: 19. CDR3 size: 15 residues. Germline CDR1 and CDR2: SGHNT and YYREEE (reference sequence). In DNA form, the CDR3 reads TGTGCCAGCAGCCCAGACAGGGGCCACCTTAGGAGTTCAACCTTC. It translates to CASSPDRGHLRSSTF.

The rearrangement joins TRBV19 to TRBJ1-1; 9 bases agree with TRBD1. The CDR3 runs 17 residues. The germline CDR1 and CDR2 sequences are LNHDA and SQIVND (reference sequence). V shed 6 bases, J shed 0 bases, and the junction held 11 bases outside the gene matches. CDR3 residues: CASRGDRENRLNTEAFF. DNA for the CDR3: TGTGCCAGTAGGGGGGACAGGGAAAACCGCTTGAACACTGAAGCTTTCTTT.

The rearrangement uses TRBV5-8 and TRBJ2-3; maybe TRBD2 (5 bases). The CDR3 loop spans 14 amino acids. Trimming left V 0 bases short and J 2 bases short, with 7 bases between. Germline CDR1 is SGHTS and CDR2 is YDEGEE. The CDR3 nucleotides are TGTGCCAGCAGCTTGGTACTAGTCACAGATACGCAGTATTTT. Its translation is CASSLVLVTDTQYF.

This chain uses TRBV18 with TRBJ1-1; D is uncertain. V lost 2 bases and J lost 3, with 10 bases in between. The CDR3 runs to 14 residues. Germline CDR1 reads KGHSH; CDR2 reads LQKENI. CDR3 amino acids: CASSPLLRDTEAFF. CDR3 bases: TGTGCCAGCTCACCATTATTACGGGACACTGAAGCTTTCTTT.

The J gene is TRBJ1-1, the V gene TRBV3-1 (or the pseudogene TRBV3-2); D is unclear. The CDR3 is 13 residues long. In germline, CDR1 is LGHDT, CDR2 YNNKEL (reference sequence). Trimming shortened V by 4 bases and J by 4 bases, and 10 bases separated the two germline ends. CDR3 nucleotides: TGTGCCAGCAGCCTGAGCGGCAGCACTGAAGCTTTCTTT. Its protein product is CASSLSGSTEAFF.

The chain recombines TRBV18 with TRBJ1-1, with 7 bases that match TRBD1. Germline V gives CDR1 KGHSH, CDR2 LQKENI. CDR3 length equals 15 residues. With V trimmed by 1 base and J by 6 bases, 8 bases remained unmatched. Written as DNA, the CDR3 is TGTGCCAGCTCACCACAGACAGGGCAGAGAGCTGAAGCTTTCTTT. Translated, it gives CASSPQTGQRAEAFF.

The V gene is TRBV7-2, the J gene TRBJ2-1, with a tentative D call TRBD1 (5 bases). Trimming cost V 0 bases and J 6 bases, with 18 bases left between them. The CDR3 runs 17 residues. Germline-derived CDR1 and CDR2 are SGHTA and FQGNSA. DNA of the CDR3: TGTGCCAGCAGCTTAGCTTGGCGGACACCCTTGGCCAATGAGCAGTTCTTC. Its translation is CASSLAWRTPLANEQFF.

The chain uses TRBV2 and TRBJ2-7; perhaps TRBD2 as D (6 bases). Trimming stripped 1 base from V and 3 bases from J, with 13 bases between. Germline-derived CDR1 and CDR2 are SNHLY and FYNNEI. This CDR3 region has 15 residues. Here the CDR3 DNA reads TGTGCCAGCAGTGAAGGCATCCAGGGAGGCTACGAGCAGTACTTC. Residues: CASSEGIQGGYEQYF.

The V call is TRBV6-1, the J call TRBJ2-3; 7 nucleotides agree with TRBD1. The ends lost 3 bases at V and 5 bases at J; junction bases unmatched: 11. CDR1 MNHNS and CDR2 SASEGT come from the germline V gene. CDR3 length equals 16 residues. The CDR3 protein is CASSERRGGAGDTQYF. For the CDR3, the DNA is TGTGCCAGCAGTGAGCGACGAGGGGGCGCGGGAGATACGCAGTATTTT.

CDR3 region: CASSKEQGNQPQHF. CDR3 bases: TGTGCCAGCAGCAAAGAGCAGGGAAATCAGCCCCAGCATTTT. This rearrangement joins TRBV21-1 to TRBJ1-5; the table's D call, TRBD1, has no DNA check behind it. TRBV21-1 is a known pseudogene. This CDR3 has 14 residues.

This chain connects TRBV9 to TRBJ1-2; D unclear. Germline CDR1 reads SGDLS; CDR2 reads YYNGEE. With 5 bases removed from V and 5 bases from J, the gap between germline ends came to 13 bases. CDR3 size: 13 residues. Written as DNA, the CDR3 is TGTGCCAGCAGTGTTCAGGAACGGTATGGCTACACCTTC. Its translation is CASSVQERYGYTF.

This clone came up once. This chain links TRBV2 with TRBJ2-4; 7 nucleotides agree with TRBD1. The germline gives CDR1 SNHLY, CDR2 FYNNEI. The J segment lost 13 bases and the V segment lost 8 bases, leaving 8 bases of the junction unmatched. This CDR3 is built from 11 residues. The CDR3 nucleotides read TGTGCCAGCCAAGGGGGCGTGTGGCAGTACTTC. Its protein is CASQGGVWQYF.

This clone turned up a few times. V gene TRBV7-9 combines with J gene TRBJ2-7, with D uncertain. Germline values: CDR1 SEHNR, CDR2 FQNEAQ (reference sequence). V gave up 4 bases and J gave up 4 bases, with 14 bases separating them. The length of the CDR3 is 14 residues. The CDR3 is CASSSPAANYEQYF. Here the CDR3 DNA reads TGTGCCAGCAGCTCCCCGGCAGCGAATTACGAGCAGTACTTC.